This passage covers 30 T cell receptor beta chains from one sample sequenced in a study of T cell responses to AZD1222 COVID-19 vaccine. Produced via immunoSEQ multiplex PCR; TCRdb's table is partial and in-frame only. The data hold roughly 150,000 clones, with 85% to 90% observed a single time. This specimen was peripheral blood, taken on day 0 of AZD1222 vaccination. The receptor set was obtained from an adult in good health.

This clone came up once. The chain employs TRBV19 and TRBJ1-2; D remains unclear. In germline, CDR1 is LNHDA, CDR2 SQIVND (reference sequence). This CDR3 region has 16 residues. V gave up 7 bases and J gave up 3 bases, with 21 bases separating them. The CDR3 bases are TGTGCCAGTAAAGTCGGTCCGTTCTTTCCCGACTATGGCTACACCTTC. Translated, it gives CASKVGPFFPDYGYTF.

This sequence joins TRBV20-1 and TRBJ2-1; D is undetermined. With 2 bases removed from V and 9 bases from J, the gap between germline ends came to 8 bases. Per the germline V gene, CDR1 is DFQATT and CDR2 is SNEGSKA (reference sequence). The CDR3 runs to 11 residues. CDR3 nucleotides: TGCAGTGCTAGACTAGTGACTGAGCAGTTCTTC. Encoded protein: CSARLVTEQFF.

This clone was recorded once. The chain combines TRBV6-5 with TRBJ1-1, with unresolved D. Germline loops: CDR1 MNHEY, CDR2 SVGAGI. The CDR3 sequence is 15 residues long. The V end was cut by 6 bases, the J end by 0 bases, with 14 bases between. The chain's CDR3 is CASSLVSQLNTEAFF. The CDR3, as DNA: TGTGCCAGCAGCCTAGTGTCACAGTTGAACACTGAAGCTTTCTTT.

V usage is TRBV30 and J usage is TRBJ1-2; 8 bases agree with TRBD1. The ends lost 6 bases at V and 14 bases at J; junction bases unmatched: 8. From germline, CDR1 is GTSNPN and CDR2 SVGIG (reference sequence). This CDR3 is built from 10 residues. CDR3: CACGQGIWTF. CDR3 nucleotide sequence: TGTGCCTGTGGACAGGGAATATGGACCTTC.

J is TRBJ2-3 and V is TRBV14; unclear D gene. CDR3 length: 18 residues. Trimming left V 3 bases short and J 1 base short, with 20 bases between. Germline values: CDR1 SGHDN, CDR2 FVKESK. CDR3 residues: CASSQPPLTFRGTDTQYF. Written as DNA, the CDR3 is TGTGCCAGCAGCCAGCCCCCCTTGACCTTCCGGGGCACAGATACGCAGTATTTT.

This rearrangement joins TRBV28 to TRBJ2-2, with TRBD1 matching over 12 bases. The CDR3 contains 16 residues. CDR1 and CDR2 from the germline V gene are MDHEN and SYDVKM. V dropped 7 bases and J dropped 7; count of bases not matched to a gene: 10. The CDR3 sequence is CASISWGQGAIGELFF. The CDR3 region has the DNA TGTGCCAGCATTAGTTGGGGACAGGGGGCGATCGGGGAGCTGTTTTTT.

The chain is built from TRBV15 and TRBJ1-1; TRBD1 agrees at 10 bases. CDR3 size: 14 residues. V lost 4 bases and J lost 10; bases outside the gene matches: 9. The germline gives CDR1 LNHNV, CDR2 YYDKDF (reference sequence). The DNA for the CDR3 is TGTGCCACCAGCACCAGTGGGACAGGGGTGCGAGCTTTCTTT. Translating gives CATSTSGTGVRAFF.

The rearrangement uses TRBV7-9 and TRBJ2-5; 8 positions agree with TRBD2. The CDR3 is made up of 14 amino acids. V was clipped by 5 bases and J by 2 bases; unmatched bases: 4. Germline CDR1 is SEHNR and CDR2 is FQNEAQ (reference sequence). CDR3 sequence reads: CASSLLAAQETQYF. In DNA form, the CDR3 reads TGTGCCAGCAGCCTACTAGCGGCTCAAGAGACCCAGTACTTC.

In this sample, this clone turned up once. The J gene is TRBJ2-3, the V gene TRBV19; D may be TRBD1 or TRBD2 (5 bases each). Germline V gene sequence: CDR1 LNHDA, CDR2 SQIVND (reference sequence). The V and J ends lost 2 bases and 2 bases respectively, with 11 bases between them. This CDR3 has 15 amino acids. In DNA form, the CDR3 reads TGTGCCAGTAGTATATATGGGGGTCTCACAGATACGCAGTATTTT. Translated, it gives CASSIYGGLTDTQYF.

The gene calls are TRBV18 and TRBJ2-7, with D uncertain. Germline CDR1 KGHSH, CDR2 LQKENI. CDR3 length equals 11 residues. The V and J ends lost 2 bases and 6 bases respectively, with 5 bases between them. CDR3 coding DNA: TGTGCCAGCTCACCAAAGGGCGAGCAGTACTTC. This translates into CASSPKGEQYF.

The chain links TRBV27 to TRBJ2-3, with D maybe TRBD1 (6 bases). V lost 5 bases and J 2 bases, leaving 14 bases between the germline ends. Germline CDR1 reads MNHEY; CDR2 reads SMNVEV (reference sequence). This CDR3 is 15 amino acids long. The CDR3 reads CASSIRDTYTDTQYF. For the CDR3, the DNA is TGTGCCAGCAGTATCCGGGACACCTACACAGATACGCAGTATTTT.

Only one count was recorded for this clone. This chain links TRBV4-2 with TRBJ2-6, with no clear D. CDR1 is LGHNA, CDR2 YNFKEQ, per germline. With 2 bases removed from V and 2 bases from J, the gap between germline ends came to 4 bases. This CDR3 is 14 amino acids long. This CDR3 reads CASSQPTGANVLTF. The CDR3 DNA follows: TGTGCCAGCAGCCAACCTACTGGGGCCAACGTCCTGACTTTC.

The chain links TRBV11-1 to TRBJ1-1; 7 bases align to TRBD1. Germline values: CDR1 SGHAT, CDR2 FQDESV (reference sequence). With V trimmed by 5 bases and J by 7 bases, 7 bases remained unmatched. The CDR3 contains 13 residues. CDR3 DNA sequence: TGTGCCAGCAGCCGCAACAGGGGACTTGAAGCTTTCTTT. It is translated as CASSRNRGLEAFF.

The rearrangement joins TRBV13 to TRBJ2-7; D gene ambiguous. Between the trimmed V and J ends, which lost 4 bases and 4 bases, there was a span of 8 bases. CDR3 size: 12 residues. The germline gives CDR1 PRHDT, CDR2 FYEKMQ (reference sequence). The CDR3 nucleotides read TGTGCCAGCAGCTCCCGGAGATACGAGCAGTACTTC. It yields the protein CASSSRRYEQYF.

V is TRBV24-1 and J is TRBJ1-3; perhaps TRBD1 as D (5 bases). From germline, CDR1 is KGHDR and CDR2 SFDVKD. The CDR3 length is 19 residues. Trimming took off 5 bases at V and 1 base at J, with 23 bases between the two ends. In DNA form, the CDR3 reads TGTGCCACCAGTGTGGGATTCGGCTCGGGGGTATTGTCTGGAAACACCATATATTTT. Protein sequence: CATSVGFGSGVLSGNTIYF.

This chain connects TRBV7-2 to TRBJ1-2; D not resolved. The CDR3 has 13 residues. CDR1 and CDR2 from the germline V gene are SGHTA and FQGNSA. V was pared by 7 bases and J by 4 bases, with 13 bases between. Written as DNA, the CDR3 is TGTGCCAGCAACATGGATATTGGCTATGGCTACACCTTC. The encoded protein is CASNMDIGYGYTF.

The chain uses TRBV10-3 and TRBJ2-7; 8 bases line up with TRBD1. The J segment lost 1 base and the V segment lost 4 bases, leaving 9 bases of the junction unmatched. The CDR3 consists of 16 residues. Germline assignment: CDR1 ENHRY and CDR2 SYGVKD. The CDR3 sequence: CAISVLTGDKSYEQYF. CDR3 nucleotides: TGTGCCATCAGTGTACTGACAGGGGATAAGTCCTACGAGCAGTACTTC.

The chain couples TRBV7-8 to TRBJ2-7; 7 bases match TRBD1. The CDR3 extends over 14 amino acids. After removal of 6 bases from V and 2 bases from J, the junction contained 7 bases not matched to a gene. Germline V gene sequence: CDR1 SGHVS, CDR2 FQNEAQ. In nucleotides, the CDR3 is TGTGCCAGCAGACAAGACAGGGTTACCTACGAGCAGTACTTC. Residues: CASRQDRVTYEQYF.

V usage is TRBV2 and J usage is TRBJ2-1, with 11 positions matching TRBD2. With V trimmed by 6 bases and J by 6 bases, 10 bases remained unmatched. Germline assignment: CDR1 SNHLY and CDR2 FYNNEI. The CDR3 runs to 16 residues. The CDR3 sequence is CASSPPGLAGSNEQFF. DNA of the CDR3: TGTGCCAGCAGCCCCCCCGGACTAGCGGGCAGCAATGAGCAGTTCTTC.

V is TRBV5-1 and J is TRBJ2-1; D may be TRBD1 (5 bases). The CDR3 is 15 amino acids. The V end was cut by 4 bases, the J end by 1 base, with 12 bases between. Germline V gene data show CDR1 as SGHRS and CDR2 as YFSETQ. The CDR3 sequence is CASSTTQGSYNEQFF. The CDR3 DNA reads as TGCGCCAGCAGCACCACTCAGGGTTCCTACAATGAGCAGTTCTTC.

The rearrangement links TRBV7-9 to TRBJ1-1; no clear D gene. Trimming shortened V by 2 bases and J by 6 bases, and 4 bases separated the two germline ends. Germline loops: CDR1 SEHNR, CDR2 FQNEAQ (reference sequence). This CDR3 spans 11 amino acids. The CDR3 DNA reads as TGTGCCAGCAGCTTACAGCCTGAAGCTTTCTTT. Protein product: CASSLQPEAFF.

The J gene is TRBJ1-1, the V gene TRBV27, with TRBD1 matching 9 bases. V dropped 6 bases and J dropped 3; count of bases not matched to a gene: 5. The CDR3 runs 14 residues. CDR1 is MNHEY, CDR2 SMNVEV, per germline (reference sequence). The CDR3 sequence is CASRIQGAYTEAFF. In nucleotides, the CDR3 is TGTGCCAGCAGGATACAGGGGGCGTACACTGAAGCTTTCTTT.

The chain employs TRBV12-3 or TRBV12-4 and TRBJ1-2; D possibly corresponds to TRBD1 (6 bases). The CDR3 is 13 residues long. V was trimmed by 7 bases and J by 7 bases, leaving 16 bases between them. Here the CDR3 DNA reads TGTGCCAGCACCACCCCGTGGGGGCCTGGCTACACCTTC. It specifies CASTTPWGPGYTF.

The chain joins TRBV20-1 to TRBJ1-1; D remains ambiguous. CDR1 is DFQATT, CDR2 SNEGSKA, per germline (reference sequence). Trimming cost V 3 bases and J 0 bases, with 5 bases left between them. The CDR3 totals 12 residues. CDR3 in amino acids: CSASPMNTEAFF. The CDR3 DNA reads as TGCAGTGCTAGTCCGATGAACACTGAAGCTTTCTTT.

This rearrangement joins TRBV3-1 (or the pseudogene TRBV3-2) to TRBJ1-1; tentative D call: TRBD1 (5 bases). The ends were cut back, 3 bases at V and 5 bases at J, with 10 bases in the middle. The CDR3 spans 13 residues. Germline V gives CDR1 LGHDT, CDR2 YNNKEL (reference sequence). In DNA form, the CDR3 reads TGTGCCAGCAGCCACGCGGGGGGGACTGAAGCTTTCTTT. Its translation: CASSHAGGTEAFF.

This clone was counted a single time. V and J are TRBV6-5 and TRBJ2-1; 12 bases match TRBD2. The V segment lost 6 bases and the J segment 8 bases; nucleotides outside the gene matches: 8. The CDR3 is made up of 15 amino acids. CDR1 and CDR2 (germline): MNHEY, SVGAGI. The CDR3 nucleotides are TGTGCCAGCAGAAAAAGACTAGCGGGGGTAGATGAGCAGTTCTTC. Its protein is CASRKRLAGVDEQFF.

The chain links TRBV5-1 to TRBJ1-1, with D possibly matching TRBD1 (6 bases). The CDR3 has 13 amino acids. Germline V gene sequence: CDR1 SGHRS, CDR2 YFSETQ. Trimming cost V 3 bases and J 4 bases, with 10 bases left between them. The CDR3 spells CASSSDRRTEAFF. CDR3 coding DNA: TGCGCCAGCAGCTCGGACAGACGCACTGAAGCTTTCTTT.

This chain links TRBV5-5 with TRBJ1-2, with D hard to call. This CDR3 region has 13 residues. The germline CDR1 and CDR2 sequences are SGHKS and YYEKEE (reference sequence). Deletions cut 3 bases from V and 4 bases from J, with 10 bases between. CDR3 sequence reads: CASSSVAGYGYTF. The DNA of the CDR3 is TGTGCCAGCAGCTCCGTTGCGGGCTATGGCTACACCTTC.

The CDR3 sequence: CASSMGHKTEAFF. The CDR3 DNA reads TGTGCCAGTAGTATGGGACATAAAACTGAAGCTTTCTTT. The chain carries TRBV19 and TRBJ1-1, with a possible D match to TRBD1 (6 bases). V was trimmed by 3 bases and J by 5 bases, leaving 10 bases between them. The CDR3 is made up of 13 amino acids. Germline CDR1 reads LNHDA; CDR2 reads SQIVND (reference sequence). Full variable domain (rest looked up from reference TRBV19 and TRBJ1-1): DGGITQSPKYLFRKEGQNVTLSCEQNLNHDAMYWYRQDPGQGLRLIYYSQIVNDFQKGDIAEGYSVSREKKESFPLTVTSAQKNPTAFYLCASSMGHKTEAFFGQGTRLTVV.

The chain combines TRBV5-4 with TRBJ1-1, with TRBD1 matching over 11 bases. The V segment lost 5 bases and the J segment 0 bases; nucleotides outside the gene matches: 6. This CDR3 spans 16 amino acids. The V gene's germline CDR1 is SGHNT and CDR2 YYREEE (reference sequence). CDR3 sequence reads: CASRPGQGAMNTEAFF. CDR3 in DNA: TGTGCCAGCAGACCCGGACAGGGGGCAATGAACACTGAAGCTTTCTTT.